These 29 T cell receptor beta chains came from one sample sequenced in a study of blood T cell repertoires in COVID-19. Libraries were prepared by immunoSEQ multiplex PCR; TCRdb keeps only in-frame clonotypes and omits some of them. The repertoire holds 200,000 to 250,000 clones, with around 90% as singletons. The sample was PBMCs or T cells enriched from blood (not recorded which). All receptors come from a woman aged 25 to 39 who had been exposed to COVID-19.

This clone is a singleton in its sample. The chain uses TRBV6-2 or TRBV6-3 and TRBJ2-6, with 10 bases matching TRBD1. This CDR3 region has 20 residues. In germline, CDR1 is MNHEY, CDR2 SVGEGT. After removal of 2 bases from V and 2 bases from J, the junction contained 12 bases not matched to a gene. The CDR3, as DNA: TGTGCCAGCAGTTACCCTTGGGACAGGGGAAATATAGCTGGGGCCAACGTCCTGACTTTC. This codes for CASSYPWDRGNIAGANVLTF.

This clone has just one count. This CDR3 is CASSLGVTNEKLFF. For the CDR3, the DNA is TGTGCCAGCAGCCTAGGAGTAACTAATGAAAAACTGTTTTTT. The chain combines TRBV5-4 with TRBJ1-4; D remains unclear. CDR1 is SGHNT and CDR2 is YYREEE in the germline V gene (reference sequence). Trimming cost V 4 bases and J 1 base, with 8 bases left between them. The CDR3 extends over 14 amino acids.

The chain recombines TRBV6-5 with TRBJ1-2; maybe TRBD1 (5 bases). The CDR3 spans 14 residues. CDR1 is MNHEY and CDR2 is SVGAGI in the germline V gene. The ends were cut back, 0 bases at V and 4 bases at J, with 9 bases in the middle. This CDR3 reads CASSYSGVLYGYTF. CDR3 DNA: TGTGCCAGCAGTTACTCAGGGGTGCTCTATGGCTACACCTTC.

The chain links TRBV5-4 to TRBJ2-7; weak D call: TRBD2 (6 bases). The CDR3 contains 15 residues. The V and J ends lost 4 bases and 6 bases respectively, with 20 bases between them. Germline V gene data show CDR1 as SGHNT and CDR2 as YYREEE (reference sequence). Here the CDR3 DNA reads TGTGCCAGCAGCCCCCCCGGGACTGCCCCCCGCGAGCAGTACTTC. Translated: CASSPPGTAPREQYF.

The CDR3 nucleotides read TGCGCCAGCAGCCAAGGAACGGTTGGTGGCGGTCTCCAGCATTTT. Translated: CASSQGTVGGGLQHF. The chain employs TRBV4-1 and TRBJ1-5; D gene ambiguous. Germline CDR1 and CDR2: MGHRA and YSYEKL. This CDR3 region has 15 residues. Trimming left V 1 base short and J 12 bases short, with 19 bases between.

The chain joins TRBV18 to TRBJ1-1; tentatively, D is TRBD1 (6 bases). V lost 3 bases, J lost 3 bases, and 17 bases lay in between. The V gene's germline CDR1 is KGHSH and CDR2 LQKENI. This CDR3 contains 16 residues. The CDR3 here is CASSPYFRGRDTEAFF. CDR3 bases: TGTGCCAGCTCACCCTATTTCAGGGGCCGCGACACTGAAGCTTTCTTT.

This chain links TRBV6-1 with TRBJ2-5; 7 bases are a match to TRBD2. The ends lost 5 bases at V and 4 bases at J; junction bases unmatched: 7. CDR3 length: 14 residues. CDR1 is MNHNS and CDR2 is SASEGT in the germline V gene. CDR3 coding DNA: TGTGCCAGCAGTTGGGGGGGGAGCGGAGAGACCCAGTACTTC. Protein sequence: CASSWGGSGETQYF.

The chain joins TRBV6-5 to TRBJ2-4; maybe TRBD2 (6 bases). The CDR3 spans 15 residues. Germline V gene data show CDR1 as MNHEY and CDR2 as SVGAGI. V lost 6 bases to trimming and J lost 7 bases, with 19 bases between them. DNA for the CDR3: TGTGCCAGCAGCCTGGGGGAGGACATTAATAACATTCAGTACTTC. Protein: CASSLGEDINNIQYF.

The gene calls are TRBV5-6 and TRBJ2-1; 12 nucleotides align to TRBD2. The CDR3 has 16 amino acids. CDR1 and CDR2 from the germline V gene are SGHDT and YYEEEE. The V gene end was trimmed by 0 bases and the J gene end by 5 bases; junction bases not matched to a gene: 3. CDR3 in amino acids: CASSLGRLAGDNEQFF. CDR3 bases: TGTGCCAGCAGCTTGGGCAGACTAGCGGGGGACAATGAGCAGTTCTTC.

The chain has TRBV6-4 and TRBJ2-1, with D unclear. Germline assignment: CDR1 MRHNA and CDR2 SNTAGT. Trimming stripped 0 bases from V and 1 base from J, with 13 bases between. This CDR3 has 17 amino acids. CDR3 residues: CASSDSPLSLSYNEQFF. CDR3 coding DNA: TGTGCCAGCAGTGACTCACCGTTAAGCTTATCCTACAATGAGCAGTTCTTC.

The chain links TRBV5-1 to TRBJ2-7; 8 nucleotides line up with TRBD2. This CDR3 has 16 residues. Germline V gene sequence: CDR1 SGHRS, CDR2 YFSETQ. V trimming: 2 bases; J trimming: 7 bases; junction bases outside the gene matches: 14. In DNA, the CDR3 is TGCGCCAGCAGCTTTGGCCAACGGGAGGGCCGGGGGGAGCAGTACTTC. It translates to CASSFGQREGRGEQYF.

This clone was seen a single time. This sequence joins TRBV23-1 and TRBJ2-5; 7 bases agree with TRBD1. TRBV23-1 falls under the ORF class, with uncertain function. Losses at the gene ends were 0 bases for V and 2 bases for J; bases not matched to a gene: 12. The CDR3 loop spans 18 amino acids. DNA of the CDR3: TGCGCCAGCAGTCAATCGAGGGACCACAGGGGCAGACAAGAGACCCAGTACTTC. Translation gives CASSQSRDHRGRQETQYF.

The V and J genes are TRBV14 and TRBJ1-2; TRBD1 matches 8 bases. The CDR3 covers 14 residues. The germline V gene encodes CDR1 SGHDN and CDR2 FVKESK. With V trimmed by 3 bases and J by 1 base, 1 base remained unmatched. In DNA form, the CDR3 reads TGTGCCAGCAGCCACAGGGGGCTTAACTATGGCTACACCTTC. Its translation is CASSHRGLNYGYTF.

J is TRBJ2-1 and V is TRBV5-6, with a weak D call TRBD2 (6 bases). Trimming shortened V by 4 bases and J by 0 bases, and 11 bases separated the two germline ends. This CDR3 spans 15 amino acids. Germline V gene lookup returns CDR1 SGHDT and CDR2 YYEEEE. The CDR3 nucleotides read TGTGCCAGCAGCCGCCCGGGAGACTCCTACAATGAGCAGTTCTTC. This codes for CASSRPGDSYNEQFF.

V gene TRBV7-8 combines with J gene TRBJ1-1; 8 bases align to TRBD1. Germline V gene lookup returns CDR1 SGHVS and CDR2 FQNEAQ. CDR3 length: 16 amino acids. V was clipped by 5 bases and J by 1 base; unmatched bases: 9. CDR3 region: CASSIRPGQENTEAFF. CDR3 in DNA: TGTGCCAGCAGCATCAGGCCGGGACAGGAGAACACTGAAGCTTTCTTT.

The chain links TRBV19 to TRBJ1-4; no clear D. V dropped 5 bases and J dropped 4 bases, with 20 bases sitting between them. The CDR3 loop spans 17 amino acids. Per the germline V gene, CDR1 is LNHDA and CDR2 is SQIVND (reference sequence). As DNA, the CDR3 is TGTGCCAGTAGTGCCCCCATTCCGAACTATAATAATGAAAAACTGTTTTTT. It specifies CASSAPIPNYNNEKLFF.

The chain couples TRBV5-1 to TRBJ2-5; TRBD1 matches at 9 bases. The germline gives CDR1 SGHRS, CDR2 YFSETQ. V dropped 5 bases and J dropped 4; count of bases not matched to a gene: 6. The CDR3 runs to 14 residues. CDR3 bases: TGCGCCAGCAGTTGGGGACAGGGCAGAGAGACCCAGTACTTC. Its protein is CASSWGQGRETQYF.

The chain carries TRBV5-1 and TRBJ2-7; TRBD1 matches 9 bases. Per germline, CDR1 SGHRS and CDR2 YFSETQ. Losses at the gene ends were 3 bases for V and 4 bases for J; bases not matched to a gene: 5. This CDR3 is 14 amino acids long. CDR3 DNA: TGCGCCAGCAGCTGGACCGGGACAGGGTACGAGCAGTACTTC. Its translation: CASSWTGTGYEQYF.

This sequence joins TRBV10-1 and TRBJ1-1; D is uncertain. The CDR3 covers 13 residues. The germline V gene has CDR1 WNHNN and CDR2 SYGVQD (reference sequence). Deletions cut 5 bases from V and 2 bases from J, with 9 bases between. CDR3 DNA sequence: TGCGCCAGCAGTCCAACAGCAAACACTGAAGCTTTCTTT. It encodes CASSPTANTEAFF.

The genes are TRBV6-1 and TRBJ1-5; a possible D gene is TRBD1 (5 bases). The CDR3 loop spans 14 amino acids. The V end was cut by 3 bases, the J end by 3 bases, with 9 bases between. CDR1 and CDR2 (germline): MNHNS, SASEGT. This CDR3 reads CASSEAGINQPQHF. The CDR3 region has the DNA TGTGCCAGCAGTGAGGCAGGGATCAATCAGCCCCAGCATTTT.

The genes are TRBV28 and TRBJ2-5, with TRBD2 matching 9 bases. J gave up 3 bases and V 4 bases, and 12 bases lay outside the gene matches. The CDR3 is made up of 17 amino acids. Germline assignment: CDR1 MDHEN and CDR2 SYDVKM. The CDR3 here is CASSYGTSGPLKETQYF. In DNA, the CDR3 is TGTGCCAGCAGTTATGGAACTAGCGGGCCCCTCAAAGAGACCCAGTACTTC.

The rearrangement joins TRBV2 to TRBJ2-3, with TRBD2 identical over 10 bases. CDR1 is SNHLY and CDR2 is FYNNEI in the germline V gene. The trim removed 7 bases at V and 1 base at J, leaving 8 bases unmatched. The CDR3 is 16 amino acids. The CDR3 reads CASMGLAGEGTDTQYF. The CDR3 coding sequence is TGTGCCAGCATGGGGCTAGCGGGAGAAGGCACAGATACGCAGTATTTT.

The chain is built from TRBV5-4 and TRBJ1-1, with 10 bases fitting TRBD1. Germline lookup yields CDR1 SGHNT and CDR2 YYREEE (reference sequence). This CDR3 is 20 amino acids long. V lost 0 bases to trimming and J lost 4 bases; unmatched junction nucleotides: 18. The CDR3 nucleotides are TGTGCCAGCAGCTTGGGTTGGGGACAGGGGTTATTGAGAGGTCCCACTGAAGCTTTCTTT. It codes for CASSLGWGQGLLRGPTEAFF. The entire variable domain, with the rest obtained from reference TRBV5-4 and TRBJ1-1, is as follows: ETGVTQSPTHLIKTRGQQVTLRCSSQSGHNTVSWYQQALGQGPQFIFQYYREEENGRGNFPPRFSGLQFPNYSSELNVNALELDDSALYLCASSLGWGQGLLRGPTEAFFGQGTRLTVV.

The DNA for the CDR3 is TGTGCCAGCAGTGAAGTCACGACCGGCGGCACGCAGTATTTT. This codes for CASSEVTTGGTQYF. The gene calls are TRBV2 and TRBJ2-3; D gene unclear. The CDR3 is 14 residues long. V gave up 1 base and J gave up 9 bases, with 14 bases separating them. From germline, CDR1 is SNHLY and CDR2 FYNNEI. Filled out from reference TRBV2 and TRBJ2-3, the complete variable domain reads EPEVTQTPSHQVTQMGQEVILRCVPISNHLYFYWYRQILGQKVEFLVSFYNNEISEKSEIFDDQFSVERPDGSNFTLKIRSTKLEDSAMYFCASSEVTTGGTQYFGPGTRLTVL.

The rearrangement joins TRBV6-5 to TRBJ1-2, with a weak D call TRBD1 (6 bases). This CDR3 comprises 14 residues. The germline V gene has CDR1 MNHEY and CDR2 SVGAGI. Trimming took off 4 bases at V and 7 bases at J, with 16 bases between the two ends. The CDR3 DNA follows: TGTGCCAGCAGTTTAACAGGGATTAAGGCTGGCTACACCTTC. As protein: CASSLTGIKAGYTF.

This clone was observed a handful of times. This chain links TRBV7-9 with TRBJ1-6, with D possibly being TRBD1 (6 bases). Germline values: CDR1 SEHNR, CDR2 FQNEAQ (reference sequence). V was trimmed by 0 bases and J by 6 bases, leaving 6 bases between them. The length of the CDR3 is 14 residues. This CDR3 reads CASSLAGGNSPLHF. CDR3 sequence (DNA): TGTGCCAGCAGCTTAGCAGGGGGTAATTCACCCCTCCACTTT.

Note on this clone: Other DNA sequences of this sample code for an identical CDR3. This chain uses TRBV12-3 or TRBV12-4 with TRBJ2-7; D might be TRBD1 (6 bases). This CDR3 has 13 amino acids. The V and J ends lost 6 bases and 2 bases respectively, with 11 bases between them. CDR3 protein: CASSPGQAYEQYF. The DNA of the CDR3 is TGTGCCAGCAGCCCGGGACAAGCCTACGAGCAGTACTTC.

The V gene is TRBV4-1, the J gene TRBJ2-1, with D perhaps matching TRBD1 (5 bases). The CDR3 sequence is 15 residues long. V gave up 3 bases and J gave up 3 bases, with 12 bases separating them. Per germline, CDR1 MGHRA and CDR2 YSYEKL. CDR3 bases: TGCGCCAGCAGCCAGCCTTTGGACATCTACAATGAGCAGTTCTTC. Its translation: CASSQPLDIYNEQFF.

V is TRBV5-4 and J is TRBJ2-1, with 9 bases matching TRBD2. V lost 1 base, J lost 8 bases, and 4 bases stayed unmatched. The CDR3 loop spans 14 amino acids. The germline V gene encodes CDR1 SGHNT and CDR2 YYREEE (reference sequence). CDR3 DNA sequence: TGTGCCAGCAGCTTGTTCCAGCGGGAGGATGAGCAGTTCTTC. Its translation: CASSLFQREDEQFF.